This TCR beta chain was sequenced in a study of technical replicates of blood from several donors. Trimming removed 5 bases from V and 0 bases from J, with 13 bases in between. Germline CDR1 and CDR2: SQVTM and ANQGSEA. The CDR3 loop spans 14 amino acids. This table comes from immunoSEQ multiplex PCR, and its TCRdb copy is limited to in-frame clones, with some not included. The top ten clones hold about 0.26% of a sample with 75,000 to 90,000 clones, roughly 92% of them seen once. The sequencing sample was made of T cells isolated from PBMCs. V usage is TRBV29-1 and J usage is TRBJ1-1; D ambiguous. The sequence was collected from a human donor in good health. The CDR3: CSVPEALMNTEAFF. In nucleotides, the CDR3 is TGCAGCGTTCCCGAGGCCCTAATGAACACTGAAGCTTTCTTT.